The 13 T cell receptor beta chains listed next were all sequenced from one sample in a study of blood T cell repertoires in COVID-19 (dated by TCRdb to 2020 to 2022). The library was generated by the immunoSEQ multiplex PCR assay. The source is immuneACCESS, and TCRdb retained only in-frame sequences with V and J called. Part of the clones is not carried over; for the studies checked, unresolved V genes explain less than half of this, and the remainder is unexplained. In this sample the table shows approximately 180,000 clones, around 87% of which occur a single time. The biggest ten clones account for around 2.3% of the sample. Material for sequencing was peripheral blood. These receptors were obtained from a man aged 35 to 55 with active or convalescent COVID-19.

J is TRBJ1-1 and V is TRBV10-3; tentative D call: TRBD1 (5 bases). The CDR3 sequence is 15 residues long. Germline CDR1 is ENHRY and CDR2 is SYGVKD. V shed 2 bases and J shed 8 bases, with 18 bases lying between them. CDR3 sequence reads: CAISEGSGRRDEAFF. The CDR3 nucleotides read TGTGCCATCAGTGAGGGGTCCGGGAGAAGGGACGAAGCTTTCTTT.

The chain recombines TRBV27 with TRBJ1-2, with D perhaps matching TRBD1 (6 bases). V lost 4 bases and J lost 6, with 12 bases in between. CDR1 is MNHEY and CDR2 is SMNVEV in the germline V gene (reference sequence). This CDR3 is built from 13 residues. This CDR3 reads CASSSRGADGYTF. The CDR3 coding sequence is TGTGCCAGCAGTTCCAGGGGTGCTGATGGCTACACCTTC.

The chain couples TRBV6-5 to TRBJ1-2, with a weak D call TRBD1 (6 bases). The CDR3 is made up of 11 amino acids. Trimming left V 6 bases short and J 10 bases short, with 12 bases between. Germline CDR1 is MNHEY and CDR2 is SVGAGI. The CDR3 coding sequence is TGTGCCAGCAGAGGACAGTCTTCCTACACCTTC. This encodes CASRGQSSYTF.

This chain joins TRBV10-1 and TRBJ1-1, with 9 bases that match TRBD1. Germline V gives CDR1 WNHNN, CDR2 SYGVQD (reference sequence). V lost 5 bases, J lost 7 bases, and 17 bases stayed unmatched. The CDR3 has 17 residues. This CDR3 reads CASSPQDRGNRDNEAFF. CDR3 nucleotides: TGCGCCAGCAGTCCCCAGGACAGGGGCAATCGGGATAATGAAGCTTTCTTT.

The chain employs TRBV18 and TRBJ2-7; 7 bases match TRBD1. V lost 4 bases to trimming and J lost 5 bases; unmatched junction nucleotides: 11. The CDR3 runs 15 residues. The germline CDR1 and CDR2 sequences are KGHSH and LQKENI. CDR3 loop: CASSQPQTGVDEQYF. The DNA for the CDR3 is TGTGCCAGCTCACAACCACAAACAGGGGTAGACGAGCAGTACTTC.

The CDR3 DNA follows: TGTGCCAGCAGCGGGCCCGGGACAGGGAGCTCCTACGAGCAGTACTTC. This encodes CASSGPGTGSSYEQYF. V and J are TRBV5-6 and TRBJ2-7; 9 bases match TRBD1. This CDR3 comprises 16 residues. Germline V gene data show CDR1 as SGHDT and CDR2 as YYEEEE. V shed 4 bases and J 0 bases; nucleotides not matched to a gene: 8.

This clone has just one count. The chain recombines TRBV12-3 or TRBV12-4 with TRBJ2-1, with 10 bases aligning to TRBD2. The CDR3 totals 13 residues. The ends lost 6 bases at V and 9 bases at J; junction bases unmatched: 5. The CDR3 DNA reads TGTGCCAGCAGACGGACTAGCGGTGGTGAGCAGTTCTTC. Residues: CASRRTSGGEQFF.

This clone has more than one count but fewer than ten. The CDR3 loop reads CAWAVRVKTEAFF. The CDR3 DNA is TGTGCCTGGGCCGTGAGGGTTAAGACTGAAGCTTTCTTT. The rearrangement uses TRBV30 and TRBJ1-1, with D hard to call. The CDR3 consists of 13 residues. The germline V gene encodes CDR1 GTSNPN and CDR2 SVGIG (reference sequence). V shed 5 bases and J shed 5 bases, with 15 bases lying between them.

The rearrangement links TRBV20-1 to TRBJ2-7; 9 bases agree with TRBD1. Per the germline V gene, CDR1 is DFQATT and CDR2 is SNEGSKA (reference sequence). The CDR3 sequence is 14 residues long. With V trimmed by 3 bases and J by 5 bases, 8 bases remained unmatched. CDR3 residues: CSASSPQGAHEQYF. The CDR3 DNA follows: TGCAGTGCTAGTTCCCCACAGGGGGCCCACGAGCAGTACTTC.

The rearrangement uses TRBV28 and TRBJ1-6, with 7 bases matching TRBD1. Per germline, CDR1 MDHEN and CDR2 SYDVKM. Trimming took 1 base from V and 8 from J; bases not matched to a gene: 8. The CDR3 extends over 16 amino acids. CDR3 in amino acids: CASSLYRGGAYSPLHF. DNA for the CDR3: TGTGCCAGCAGTTTATACCGAGGGGGCGCTTATTCACCCCTCCACTTT.

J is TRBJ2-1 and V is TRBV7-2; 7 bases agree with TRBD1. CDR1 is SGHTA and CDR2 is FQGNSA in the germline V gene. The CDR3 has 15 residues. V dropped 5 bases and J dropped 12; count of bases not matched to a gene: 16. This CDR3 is CASSARQGSVLRQFF. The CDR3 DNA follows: TGTGCCAGCAGCGCCAGACAGGGTTCGGTCCTCCGGCAGTTCTTC. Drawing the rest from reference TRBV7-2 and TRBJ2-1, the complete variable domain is GAGVSQSPSNKVTEKGKDVELRCDPISGHTALYWYRQSLGQGLEFLIYFQGNSAPDKSGLPSDRFSAERTGGSVSTLTIQRTQQEDSAVYLCASSARQGSVLRQFFGPGTRLTVL.

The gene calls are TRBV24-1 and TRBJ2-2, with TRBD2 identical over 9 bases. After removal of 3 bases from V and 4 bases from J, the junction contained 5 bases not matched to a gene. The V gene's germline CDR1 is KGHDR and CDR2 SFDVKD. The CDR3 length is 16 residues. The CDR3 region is CATSDPGTSITGELFF. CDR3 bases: TGTGCCACCAGTGATCCCGGGACTAGCATCACCGGGGAGCTGTTTTTT.

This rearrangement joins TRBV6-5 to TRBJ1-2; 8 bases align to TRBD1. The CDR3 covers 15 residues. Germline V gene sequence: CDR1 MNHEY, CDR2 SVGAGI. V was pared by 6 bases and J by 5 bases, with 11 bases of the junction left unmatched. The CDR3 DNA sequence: TGTGCCAGCAGACGAGACGGACAGGGTGGTTATGGCTACACCTTC. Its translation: CASRRDGQGGYGYTF.